This T cell receptor (beta chain) was sequenced for a study of control samples from healthy donors and cancer patients. Profiled with immunoSEQ multiplex PCR; TCRdb holds only in-frame clones, not every one. Of around 51,000 clones in the sample, almost 90% were seen once. Trimming removed 2 bases from V and 2 bases from J; junction bases left unmatched: 8. This CDR3 region has 16 residues. CDR1 and CDR2 (germline): LNHDA, SQIVND (reference sequence). The source material was PBMCs. This chain links TRBV19 with TRBJ2-7; 8 positions match TRBD2. The receptor's source is a middle-aged man with head and neck cancer. Here the CDR3 DNA reads TGTGCCAGTAGTATACGTGTCCCGACTAGCGCCTACGAGCAGTACTTC. Its translation: CASSIRVPTSAYEQYF.